Listed here are 5 T cell receptor beta chains from one sample, sequenced in a study of blood T cell repertoires in COVID-19. Only in-frame clones appear in the TCRdb table, and some are missing; sequencing was by immunoSEQ multiplex PCR. Here the sample spans some 61,000 clones, 86% being singletons. Sequenced sample: peripheral blood. These receptors were collected from a man aged 25 to 40 with acute or convalescent COVID-19.

V and J are TRBV27 and TRBJ2-7, with 8 bases that match TRBD2. Per germline, CDR1 MNHEY and CDR2 SMNVEV (reference sequence). The V gene end was trimmed by 7 bases and the J gene end by 3 bases; junction bases not matched to a gene: 5. CDR3 length: 13 amino acids. Here the CDR3 reads CASKKREYYEQYF. The CDR3 bases are TGTGCCAGCAAAAAGCGGGAGTACTACGAGCAGTACTTC.

J is TRBJ1-1 and V is TRBV28, with unresolved D. The V gene's germline CDR1 is MDHEN and CDR2 SYDVKM. There are 13 residues in the CDR3. The germline V and J ends were trimmed by 7 bases and 1 base, with 10 bases remaining between them. CDR3 residues: CASTEAQNTEAFF. CDR3 DNA sequence: TGTGCCAGCACAGAGGCCCAGAACACTGAAGCTTTCTTT.

V is TRBV28 and J is TRBJ2-2; a weak D match, TRBD1 (5 bases). Germline V CDR1 and CDR2: MDHEN, SYDVKM. The V gene lost 6 bases and the J gene lost 6 bases, with 11 bases spanning the gap. There are 13 residues in the CDR3. CDR3 amino acids: CASRQGISGELFF. The CDR3 DNA is TGTGCCAGCAGGCAGGGTATCTCCGGGGAGCTGTTTTTT. Drawing the rest from reference TRBV28 and TRBJ2-2, the complete variable domain is DVKVTQSSRYLVKRTGEKVFLECVQDMDHENMFWYRQDPGLGLRLIYFSYDVKMKEKGDIPEGYSVSREKKERFSLILESASTNQTSMYLCASRQGISGELFFGEGSRLTVL.

This clone was picked up many times. The chain carries TRBV6-2 or TRBV6-3 and TRBJ1-5; D ambiguous. V lost 0 bases to trimming and J lost 2 bases, with 11 bases between them. This CDR3 comprises 16 residues. Germline CDR1 is MNHEY and CDR2 is SVGEGT. DNA for the CDR3: TGTGCCAGCAGTTACTCGGTCCGGAGGCGCAATCAGCCCCAGCATTTT. Its translation is CASSYSVRRRNQPQHF.

The V call is TRBV3-1 (or the pseudogene TRBV3-2), the J call TRBJ1-3; 7 bases are shared with TRBD1. This CDR3 has 14 residues. CDR1 is LGHDT and CDR2 is YNNKEL in the germline V gene (reference sequence). V shed 4 bases, J shed 1 base, and the junction held 1 base outside the gene matches. The CDR3 DNA reads TGTGCCAGCAGCCCGGGACAGTCTGGAAACACCATATATTTT. Amino acid sequence: CASSPGQSGNTIYF.